The rows below give T cell receptor beta chains drawn from one sample of a study of cytomegalovirus exposure and HLA in healthy donors. The method was immunoSEQ multiplex PCR; TCRdb's version includes in-frame clones alone and lacks a portion of them. The sample shows over 100,000 clones, over 85% of them seen only once. The sequenced sample was PBMCs. These receptors all stem from a woman aged 18-35 years in good health and CMV-seronegative. Each CDR3 is given with its conserved first and last residue. Fields, in order: V gene, clone size, J gene, D gene, CDR3 DNA, CDR3 protein. The D gene is left open where the match is weak. Part of the rows lack a size; the others show once, few, many or a class for expanded clones.

TRBV7-6	NA	TRBJ2-7	NA	TGTGCCAGCAGCTTAGGGGGGCCGAAAACCTACGAGCAGTACTTC	CASSLGGPKTYEQYF
TRBV7-9	NA	TRBJ2-1	TRBD2	TGTGCCAGCAGCTGGCCAGGGACTAGCGGGAGGGATCTGGTTGAGCAGTTCTTC	CASSWPGTSGRDLVEQFF
TRBV19	NA	TRBJ2-5	TRBD2	TGTGCCAGTAGTCAGGGCGGGAGTGTCGCAGAGACCCAGTACTTC	CASSQGGSVAETQYF
TRBV19	NA	TRBJ1-2	NA	TGTGCCAGTAGGCGACCACAGGGTCTCGTCGCGTCGGGGGGCTACACCTTC	CASRRPQGLVASGGYTF
TRBV5-1	NA	TRBJ2-2	TRBD2	TGCGCCAGCAGCGCCGGGACTAGCTTATCCGGGGAGCTGTTTTTT	CASSAGTSLSGELFF
TRBV5-1	NA	TRBJ2-7	NA	TGCGCCAGCAGCCATAGCTGGAACGGGACCTACGAGCAGTACTTC	CASSHSWNGTYEQYF
TRBV4-2	NA	TRBJ1-2	NA	TGTGCCAGCAGCCAACAGGGGCTCAACTATGGCTACACCTTC	CASSQQGLNYGYTF
TRBV19	once	TRBJ2-7	NA	TGTGCCAGTAGCGGACAGCGTCTCTCTCCTTTCTACGAGCAGTACTTC	CASSGQRLSPFYEQYF
TRBV18	NA	TRBJ2-7	NA	TGTGCCAGCTCACCAAAGCGATCCGACGAGCAGTACTTC	CASSPKRSDEQYF
TRBV29-1	NA	TRBJ1-2	NA	TGCAGCGTCGGGCGGTCTGGGGCGGGCTACACCTTC	CSVGRSGAGYTF
TRBV6-1	once	TRBJ2-6	NA	TGTGCCAGCAGTTTAAGAGGCTCTGGGGCCAACGTCCTGACTTTC	CASSLRGSGANVLTF
TRBV18	few	TRBJ1-3	NA	TGTGCCAGCTCACCACCCGTCGGGTTGAACACCATATATTTT	CASSPPVGLNTIYF
TRBV2	once	TRBJ2-2	TRBD2	TGTGCCAGCACGGGACTAGCGGGAGGCCCCACCGGGGAGCTGTTTTTT	CASTGLAGGPTGELFF
TRBV6-5	once	TRBJ1-4	TRBD1	TGTGCCAGCAGTTACCAGGGGGCGCCGGGTGAAAAACTGTTTTTT	CASSYQGAPGEKLFF
TRBV19	NA	TRBJ1-1	NA	TGTGCCAGTCACGGTCGTGGCACTGAAGCTTTCTTT	CASHGRGTEAFF
TRBV4-1	NA	TRBJ2-1	TRBD2	TGCGCCAGCAGCTGGGGGGGAGCGGGAAGTAATGAGCAGTTCTTC	CASSWGGAGSNEQFF
TRBV9	NA	TRBJ2-1	NA	TGTGCCAGCAGCGTACTGGCCGCCTTATACAATGAGCAGTTCTTC	CASSVLAALYNEQFF
TRBV2	NA	TRBJ2-3	NA	TGTGCCAGCAGTGAAGGGGGCAGGGTTCCAGATACGCAGTATTTT	CASSEGGRVPDTQYF
TRBV7-3	NA	TRBJ1-1	TRBD1	TGTGCCAGCAGCTTCGACAGGGGGCGAAGTAACACTGAAGCTTTCTTT	CASSFDRGRSNTEAFF
TRBV6-1	NA	TRBJ2-7	TRBD2	TGTGCCAGCAGTGGACTAGCGGCAATCTCCTACGAGCAGTACTTC	CASSGLAAISYEQYF
TRBV5-6	NA	TRBJ2-2	NA	TGTGCCAGCAGCCTAAGGCGGGACTCTAGGAACACCGGGGAGCTGTTTTTT	CASSLRRDSRNTGELFF
TRBV4-1	NA	TRBJ2-7	NA	TGCGCCAGCAGCCGACAGAAGACCTACGAGCAGTACTTC	CASSRQKTYEQYF
TRBV4-1	NA	TRBJ1-2	NA	TGCGCCAGCAGCCAAGCTTTTGGGCCCGGCGATTCAACCTTC	CASSQAFGPGDSTF
TRBV27	NA	TRBJ1-3	NA	TGTGCCAGCAGTTCATCAACTCTCTCTGGAAACACCATATATTTT	CASSSSTLSGNTIYF
TRBV7-9	NA	TRBJ2-6	NA	TGTGCCAGCAGCTCCCCCCCAGGGGCCAACGTCCTGACTTTC	CASSSPPGANVLTF
TRBV6-1	NA	TRBJ2-7	TRBD2	TGTGCCAGCAGCGGGACTAGCGGGAGGTCGTACGAGCAGTACTTC	CASSGTSGRSYEQYF
TRBV5-1	NA	TRBJ2-2	NA	TGCGCCAGCAGCTTAGGGGGAACAAACACCGGGGAGCTGTTTTTT	CASSLGGTNTGELFF
TRBV7-8	NA	TRBJ1-1	NA	TGTGCCAGCAGATCCTGGGAGGGAGGGATGAACACTGAAGCTTTCTTT	CASRSWEGGMNTEAFF
TRBV2	NA	TRBJ2-2	TRBD1	TGTGCCAGCAGTGTCCAGGGGGTGACCGGGGAGCTGTTTTTT	CASSVQGVTGELFF
TRBV5-4	NA	TRBJ2-1	TRBD2	TGTGCCAGCAGCTCACGGACTAGCGGGAGGGATAATGAGCAGTTCTTC	CASSSRTSGRDNEQFF
TRBV2	NA	TRBJ2-5	TRBD2	TGTGCCAGCGGAACTAGCGGGGGGCGGGAGACCCAGTACTTC	CASGTSGGRETQYF
TRBV5-1	NA	TRBJ2-1	TRBD2	TGCGCCAGCAGCTTGAGCGGGAGCTCCTACAATGAGCAGTTCTTC	CASSLSGSSYNEQFF
TRBV5-1	NA	TRBJ2-2	NA	TGCGCCAGCAGCTCCGCTCAGGGAGGCACCGGGGAGCTGTTTTTT	CASSSAQGGTGELFF
TRBV5-4	NA	TRBJ1-1	NA	TGTGCCAGCAGCTTGGACCTTACAGGGAACACTGAAGCTTTCTTT	CASSLDLTGNTEAFF
TRBV5-1	NA	TRBJ2-7	TRBD2	TGCGCCAGCAGCTCGGGAGGGACTAGCGGGGGTAGTATCTACTTC	CASSSGGTSGGSIYF
TRBV18	NA	TRBJ1-1	NA	TGTGCCAGCCCGAAGGGAGGCGGCCCTGAAGCTTTCTTT	CASPKGGGPEAFF
TRBV19	NA	TRBJ1-2	NA	TGTGCCAGTAGTGTAAATCCACAAGTCTCGTATGGCTACACCTTC	CASSVNPQVSYGYTF
TRBV20-1	NA	TRBJ1-4	NA	TGCAGTGCCGCTAATGAAAAACTGTTTTTT	CSAANEKLFF
TRBV21-1	once	TRBJ2-7	NA	TGTGCCAGCCCGGACACCAGAAACTACGAGCAGTACTTC	CASPDTRNYEQYF
TRBV10-3	NA	TRBJ1-1	NA	TGTGCCATCAGTGAAGTTGATAGGGGAGGTAGGAACACTGAAGCTTTCTTT	CAISEVDRGGRNTEAFF
TRBV7-6	NA	TRBJ1-1	NA	TGTGCCAGCAGCTTGGCGGGCGCCTTGAACACTGAAGCTTTCTTT	CASSLAGALNTEAFF
TRBV4-2	NA	TRBJ1-2	NA	TGTGCCAGCAGCCAACCCACGGAGGACAGTGACCCGGGCTTCTATGGCTACACCTTC	CASSQPTEDSDPGFYGYTF
TRBV7-3	once	TRBJ2-1	TRBD2	TGTGCCAGCAGCTTAGCTCTAGCGGTATACAATGAGCAGTTCTTC	CASSLALAVYNEQFF
TRBV6-5	NA	TRBJ2-7	TRBD2	TGTGCCAGCAGCATAGCGGGGGCCTACGAGCAGTACTTC	CASSIAGAYEQYF
TRBV2	NA	TRBJ1-3	NA	TGTGCCAGCAGTGACGAGGGCGGGTATCGGTCCACCATATATTTT	CASSDEGGYRSTIYF
TRBV2	NA	TRBJ1-1	NA	TGTGCCAGACTTAGGGAGACAGGAGCCTTGAACACTGAAGCTTTCTTT	CARLRETGALNTEAFF
TRBV11-2	NA	TRBJ2-1	TRBD2	TGTGCCAGCAGCTCCCTTAGCGGGGGGTCCTCCTACAATGAGCAGTTCTTC	CASSSLSGGSSYNEQFF
TRBV10-3	NA	TRBJ2-7	TRBD2	TGTGCCATCAGTGTCTCTAGCGGGGCCTACGAGCAGTACTTC	CAISVSSGAYEQYF
TRBV21-1	NA	TRBJ1-1	NA	TGTGCCAGCAGTGAACAGGGGAGCACTGAAGCTTTCTTT	CASSEQGSTEAFF
TRBV7-2	NA	TRBJ2-7	TRBD2	TGTGCCAGCAGCTTGAAGGGACTAGCGGGGGGCTACGAGCAGTACTTC	CASSLKGLAGGYEQYF
TRBV15	NA	TRBJ2-7	NA	TGTGCCACCAGCAGAGATCCCGGCTACGAGCAGTACTTC	CATSRDPGYEQYF
TRBV7-2	NA	TRBJ2-7	TRBD2	TGTGCCAGCAGCCGACCGGGGACTAGCCCCTACGAGCAGTACTTC	CASSRPGTSPYEQYF
TRBV18	NA	TRBJ1-5	TRBD1	TGTGCCAGCTCACGGACAGGGGGCAATCAGCCCCAGCATTTT	CASSRTGGNQPQHF
TRBV5-6	NA	TRBJ1-4	TRBD1	TGTGCCAGCGGCTTAGGGGGCCCCAATGAAAAACTGTTTTTT	CASGLGGPNEKLFF
TRBV5-4	NA	TRBJ2-2	NA	TGTGCCAGCAGCTTGGCGACCGGGGAGCTGTTTTTT	CASSLATGELFF